A single T cell receptor beta chain is shown here with its context. Its specificity is not known. Data came from immunoSEQ multiplex PCR; TCRdb stores just in-frame clones and leaves some out. This sample has approximately 3,000 clones, with 70% to 90% found just once. These data are taken from a study of brain metastases from non-small cell lung cancer. Study outcomes and limitations: In about 60% of brain metastases, T-cell clones were expanded compared with matched primary tumors. Metastases had sparse T cells but largely shared repertoires with primaries. Compared with primary tumors, brain metastases showed less T-cell infiltration.

Sequencing input: tissue from a brain metastasis. The clonotype comes from a donor at least 40 years old with non-small cell lung cancer.

Here the CDR3 DNA reads TGTGCCAGCAGGGGCGCCACAGGAAAGGAAGAGTCAGATACGCAGTATTTT. Translating it yields CASRGATGKEESDTQYF. The chain has TRBV28 and TRBJ2-3; D may be TRBD1 (5 bases). Germline V lookup: CDR1 MDHEN, CDR2 SYDVKM. V gave up 6 bases and J gave up 4 bases, with 23 bases separating them. This CDR3 has 17 residues.